This TCR beta chain came from a study of STAT5B mutations in CD4+ large granular lymphocyte leukemia. Notes on the study in general: 8/27 top patient clones versus 2/35 control clones were TRBV06-family.

Only in-frame clones appear in the TCRdb table, and some are missing; sequencing was by immunoSEQ multiplex PCR. The sample shows tens of thousands of clones, around 76% of them seen only once. CDR3 length: 14 residues. The V gene's germline CDR1 is KGHSH and CDR2 LQKENI. Trimming removed 3 bases from V and 2 bases from J, with 10 bases in between. A note on this clone: Its target is unknown.

The sequence was collected from a human donor in good health. The sample comprised CD4+ T cells from blood buffy coats. The chain employs TRBV18 and TRBJ2-5; D is uncertain. The CDR3 loop reads CASSPIDSQETQYF. The CDR3 region has the DNA TGTGCCAGCTCACCTATCGACTCTCAAGAGACCCAGTACTTC.